This T cell receptor beta chain was sequenced in a study of T cell responses to AZD1222 COVID-19 vaccine. Study findings and constraints: Close to half of all spike-specific TCRs reportedly target regions of the variants that are unmutated. Spike-wide vaccine-associated CD4 TCRs dominated at 160-218 and 743-854. Donors in the cohort were predominantly white British and more often female, and clonal diversity was possibly underestimated.

The CDR3 contains 13 residues. V trimming: 5 bases; J trimming: 4 bases; junction bases outside the gene matches: 4. Profiling relied on immunoSEQ multiplex PCR, and the TCRdb table lists in-frame clones only, not all of them. There are around 95,000 clones in the sample; 85% to 95% occur only once, and more than 1.5% lies in the top ten. This clone occurred once. What it recognizes is unknown. This chain uses TRBV12-3 or TRBV12-4 with TRBJ2-5; 7 bases map to TRBD2. The sequence derives from an adult in good health. This material consisted of peripheral blood, taken on day 0 of AZD1222 vaccination. The CDR3 DNA follows: TGTGCCAGCAGTCTCGGACTAGTAGAGACCCAGTACTTC. Its protein product is CASSLGLVETQYF.